This is a list of T cell receptor beta chains from one sample in a study of OX40 agonist ivuxolimab in advanced cancers. Clones were read by immunoSEQ multiplex PCR, and TCRdb kept only the in-frame ones, dropping some. This sample has around 67,000 clones; nearly 90% occur once, and the top ten carry about 1.3%. Here the sequenced sample was CD4+ or CD8+ T cells sorted from blood, taken in a trial of the OX40 agonist ivuxolimab. The receptors here all came from an adult with an advanced solid tumor such as melanoma, head and neck, liver or kidney cancer. The CDR3 runs from the conserved cysteine through the conserved F or W. D genes are given only for firm matches. For some rows the clone size is stated as once, few or many, or as a class when expanded; others skip it.

d_gene	abundance	v_gene	j_gene	CDR3aa	CDR3nt
NA	NA	TRBV29-1	TRBJ1-1	CSVEVPTATEAFF	TGCAGCGTTGAAGTCCCAACGGCAACTGAAGCTTTCTTT
NA	NA	TRBV28	TRBJ2-7	CASSPTGFSYEQYF	TGTGCCAGCAGCCCCACAGGCTTTTCCTACGAGCAGTACTTC
NA	NA	TRBV11-2	TRBJ2-5	CASSLRNTVETQYF	TGTGCCAGCAGCTTGAGGAATACGGTGGAGACCCAGTACTTC
NA	NA	TRBV19	TRBJ2-7	CASRIGHLSYEQYF	TGTGCCAGTAGGATCGGACACCTCTCCTACGAGCAGTACTTC
NA	once	TRBV15	TRBJ2-7	CATSRDQPGLDEQYF	TGTGCCACCAGCAGAGATCAACCGGGGCTGGACGAGCAGTACTTC
NA	NA	TRBV7-2	TRBJ2-5	CASSLAGSVETQYF	TGTGCCAGCAGCTTAGCAGGTTCCGTGGAGACCCAGTACTTC
NA	NA	TRBV30	TRBJ2-1	CAWSSGLNPYNEQFF	TGTGCCTGGAGTTCAGGACTCAACCCCTACAATGAGCAGTTCTTC
TRBD1	NA	TRBV7-9	TRBJ1-5	CASSPQGAPGNQPQHF	TGTGCCAGCAGCCCACAGGGGGCGCCGGGCAATCAGCCCCAGCATTTT
TRBD1	few	TRBV5-1	TRBJ2-5	CASSLGTGGGETQYF	TGCGCCAGCAGCTTGGGGACAGGGGGCGGGGAGACCCAGTACTTC
NA	NA	TRBV2	TRBJ2-5	CASTVGQGETQYF	TGTGCCAGCACGGTTGGGCAGGGGGAGACCCAGTACTTC
NA	NA	TRBV6-5	TRBJ2-7	CASSYSVAGTSYEQYF	TGTGCCAGCAGTTACTCAGTTGCAGGCACCTCCTACGAGCAGTACTTC
NA	NA	TRBV2	TRBJ1-4	CASLGGTTTEKLFF	TGTGCCAGTTTAGGCGGGACAACCACAGAAAAACTGTTTTTT
TRBD1	NA	TRBV28	TRBJ2-1	CASSLYRGDEQFF	TGTGCCAGCAGTTTATACAGGGGCGATGAGCAGTTCTTC
NA	once	TRBV21-1	TRBJ2-7	CASSSGGRKGSYEQYF	TGTGCCAGCAGCTCGGGGGGCCGGAAGGGGTCCTACGAGCAGTACTTC
NA	NA	TRBV7-3	TRBJ2-5	CASSRGGQETQYF	TGTGCCAGCAGCCGTGGGGGGCAAGAGACCCAGTACTTC
NA	NA	TRBV29-1	TRBJ2-7	CSVESRDFGYEQYF	TGCAGCGTCGAGTCCCGGGACTTCGGCTACGAGCAGTACTTC
NA	NA	TRBV30	TRBJ2-7	CAWSVPRAQKLEQYF	TGTGCCTGGAGTGTACCTCGAGCCCAAAAACTAGAGCAGTACTTC
TRBD1	once	TRBV19	TRBJ2-3	CASRTPGQGVDTQYF	TGTGCCAGCAGAACGCCGGGACAGGGGGTAGATACGCAGTATTTT
TRBD2	NA	TRBV6-1	TRBJ2-7	CASTRLAGGPYEQYF	TGTGCCAGCACCAGACTAGCGGGAGGGCCCTACGAGCAGTACTTC
TRBD2	NA	TRBV5-1	TRBJ2-3	CASRNPSGGRTDTQYF	TGCGCCAGCAGGAATCCTAGCGGGGGACGCACAGATACGCAGTATTTT
NA	NA	TRBV5-1	TRBJ2-3	CASSSVLDSDTQYF	TGCGCCAGCAGCTCGGTACTAGATTCAGATACGCAGTATTTT
NA	NA	TRBV5-8	TRBJ2-1	CASSRTPPGANEQFF	TGTGCCAGCAGCCGGACTCCACCCGGCGCCAATGAGCAGTTCTTC
TRBD1	medium-sized	TRBV29-1	TRBJ1-1	CSVGRGHTEAFF	TGCAGCGTTGGAAGGGGGCACACTGAAGCTTTCTTT
NA	NA	TRBV5-4	TRBJ2-5	CASSLDSSQETQYF	TGTGCCAGCAGCTTGGACTCGTCTCAAGAGACCCAGTACTTC
NA	NA	TRBV28	TRBJ2-7	CASRMTSFEQYF	TGTGCCAGCAGAATGACTAGTTTTGAGCAGTACTTC
NA	NA	TRBV9	TRBJ2-3	CASSVGVGGRTDTQYF	TGTGCCAGCAGCGTAGGGGTAGGGGGGAGGACAGATACGCAGTATTTT
TRBD2	NA	TRBV9	TRBJ2-1	CASSVSGEGGYNEQFF	TGTGCCAGCAGCGTATCGGGGGAGGGCGGATACAATGAGCAGTTCTTC
TRBD1	NA	TRBV25-1	TRBJ2-7	CASKRDRDYEQYF	TGTGCCAGCAAACGGGACAGGGACTACGAGCAGTACTTC
TRBD1	NA	TRBV7-2	TRBJ1-4	CASSFLPTGGEEKLFF	TGTGCCAGCAGCTTCCTCCCGACAGGGGGCGAAGAAAAACTGTTTTTT
TRBD1	NA	TRBV30	TRBJ2-3	CAWRPGQGASDTQYF	TGTGCCTGGAGACCGGGACAGGGGGCATCAGATACGCAGTATTTT
TRBD1	NA	TRBV5-4	TRBJ1-1	CASRPDRDSEAFF	TGTGCCAGCAGACCGGACAGGGACTCTGAAGCTTTCTTT
NA	few	TRBV12-5	TRBJ2-3	CASASGVSTTDTQYF	TGTGCTAGTGCCTCGGGGGTGTCGACCACAGATACGCAGTATTTT
NA	NA	TRBV5-1	TRBJ2-5	CASSRQETQYF	TGCGCCAGCAGCCGCCAAGAGACCCAGTACTTC
TRBD1	NA	TRBV19	TRBJ1-2	CASSDRGNGYTF	TGTGCCAGTAGCGACAGGGGAAATGGCTACACCTTC
NA	NA	TRBV7-9	TRBJ1-4	CASSSTGTGNEKLFF	TGTGCCAGCAGCAGCACCGGGACGGGTAATGAAAAACTGTTTTTT
TRBD2	NA	TRBV10-1	TRBJ2-3	CASSTSGTDTQYF	TGCGCCAGCAGCACTAGCGGCACAGATACGCAGTATTTT
NA	NA	TRBV5-1	TRBJ2-3	CASSFGRGTFTDTQYF	TGCGCCAGCAGCTTCGGGCGCGGAACATTCACAGATACGCAGTATTTT
NA	NA	TRBV30	TRBJ2-5	CAWRTGAGGTQYF	TGTGCCTGGAGAACGGGCGCTGGGGGGACCCAGTACTTC
NA	NA	TRBV18	TRBJ1-5	CASSPLRGTTIQPQHF	TGTGCCAGCTCACCCTTACGCGGGACAACTATACAGCCCCAGCATTTT
TRBD2	NA	TRBV27	TRBJ2-5	CASSYRTSGGQETQYF	TGTGCCAGCAGCTATAGGACTAGCGGGGGCCAAGAGACCCAGTACTTC
TRBD1	once	TRBV7-8	TRBJ1-2	CASSLETGAHYGYTF	TGTGCCAGCAGCTTAGAAACAGGGGCTCACTATGGCTACACCTTC
NA	NA	TRBV6-6	TRBJ1-2	CASRLNRSGYTF	TGTGCCAGCAGGCTGAATCGGTCGGGCTACACCTTC
NA	NA	TRBV7-6	TRBJ2-7	CASSLGSVSGTGEQYF	TGTGCCAGCAGCTTAGGATCCGTTAGCGGGACAGGCGAGCAGTACTTC
NA	NA	TRBV29-1	TRBJ1-1	CSVEEPNTEAFF	TGCAGCGTTGAAGAACCGAACACTGAAGCTTTCTTT
TRBD1	NA	TRBV28	TRBJ1-1	CASSDRGRAFF	TGTGCCAGCAGTGACAGGGGTCGGGCTTTCTTT
NA	NA	TRBV19	TRBJ1-5	CASSIDRDGSPQHF	TGTGCCAGTAGTATAGATCGGGACGGTTCTCCCCAGCATTTT
NA	NA	TRBV10-2	TRBJ2-5	CASSESDREQTQYF	TGCGCCAGCAGTGAGTCAGACCGGGAGCAGACCCAGTACTTC
NA	NA	TRBV7-6	TRBJ2-7	CASSLALAYEQYF	TGTGCCAGCAGCTTAGCGCTAGCCTACGAGCAGTACTTC
TRBD1	NA	TRBV6-6	TRBJ2-3	CASSYSGQGTDTQYF	TGTGCCAGCAGTTACTCGGGACAGGGAACAGATACGCAGTATTTT
NA	NA	TRBV5-1	TRBJ1-6	CASSSGTPIPNSPLHF	TGCGCCAGCAGCAGCGGGACGCCGATTCCTAATTCACCCCTCCACTTT
TRBD2	NA	TRBV7-6	TRBJ2-7	CASSSGLAGGLYEQYF	TGTGCCAGCAGCAGCGGACTAGCGGGGGGGCTCTACGAGCAGTACTTC
NA	NA	TRBV28	TRBJ2-4	CASTLAGSSKNIQYF	TGTGCCAGCACCCTGGCAGGGTCCTCCAAAAACATTCAGTACTTC
NA	once	TRBV20-1	TRBJ2-3	CSASSEYTQYF	TGCAGTGCTAGTTCGGAATATACGCAGTATTTT
NA	NA	TRBV4-3	TRBJ2-1	CASSPRELGPGLGNEQFF	TGCGCCAGCAGCCCACGCGAACTGGGGCCAGGACTGGGGAATGAGCAGTTCTTC
NA	NA	TRBV6-5	TRBJ2-3	CASSYGPSSTDTQYF	TGTGCCAGCAGTTACGGCCCCTCTAGCACAGATACGCAGTATTTT
NA	NA	TRBV20-1	TRBJ2-5	CSASHGQAQYF	TGCAGTGCTAGCCACGGGCAGGCCCAGTACTTC
NA	once	TRBV4-3	TRBJ2-5	CASSPRGRPDGAQYF	TGCGCCAGCAGCCCCCGGGGCCGCCCGGACGGAGCCCAGTACTTC